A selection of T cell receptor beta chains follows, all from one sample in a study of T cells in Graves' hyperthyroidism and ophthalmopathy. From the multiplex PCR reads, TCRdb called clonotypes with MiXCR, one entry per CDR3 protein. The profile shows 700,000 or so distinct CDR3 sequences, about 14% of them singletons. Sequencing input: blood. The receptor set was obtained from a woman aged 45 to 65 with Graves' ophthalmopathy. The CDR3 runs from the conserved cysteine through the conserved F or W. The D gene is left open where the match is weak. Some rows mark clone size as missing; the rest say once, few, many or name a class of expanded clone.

TGCAGCGTTGTATTTCAGACTCATCAAGAGACCCAGTACTTC | CSVVFQTHQETQYF | few | 14 | TRBJ2-5 | . | TRBV29-1
TGTGCCAGCAGTTTATACCACGAGCAGTACTTC | CASSLYHEQYF | many | 11 | TRBJ2-7 | . | TRBV28
TGTGCCAGCAGCTTCTTTTGGGGAGTCGGGGAGCTGTTTTTT | CASSFFWGVGELFF | few | 14 | TRBJ2-2 | . | TRBV5-5
TGTGCCAGCTCACCGGACAGGGTTCCTTACGAGCAGTACTTC | CASSPDRVPYEQYF | many | 14 | TRBJ2-7 | TRBD1 | TRBV18
TGCGCCAGCAGCTTGGACAGTTTGCAGCCCCAGCATTTT | CASSLDSLQPQHF | . | 13 | TRBJ1-5 | . | TRBV5-1
TGTGCCACCAGCCACAAGCGGGAGGGCCCCCCCCCACACAATGAGCAGTTCTTC | CATSHKREGPPPHNEQFF | many | 18 | TRBJ2-1 | TRBD2 | TRBV15
TGCAGCGTTTGTCGGGAGTCCTACGAGCAGTACTTC | CSVCRESYEQYF | few | 12 | TRBJ2-7 | . | TRBV29-1
TGCAGTGCGAGCATAGCGGGAGGGCCTGGGGAGGAGCAGTTCTTC | CSASIAGGPGEEQFF | few | 15 | TRBJ2-1 | TRBD2 | TRBV20-1
TGCAGCGTTGGCCCCCGACTAGCGCGATTGTACGAGCAGTACTTC | CSVGPRLARLYEQYF | . | 15 | TRBJ2-7 | TRBD2 | TRBV29-1
TGTGCCAGCAAGGCTGCAGGAGAGAATTCACCCCTCCACTTT | CASKAAGENSPLHF | few | 14 | TRBJ1-6 | . | TRBV9
TGCAGCGTGGCCGGGAGGTCTAATGAAAAACTGTTTTTT | CSVAGRSNEKLFF | few | 13 | TRBJ1-4 | . | TRBV29-1
TGTGCCAGCAGTTTTTTCAGTGAAGCTTTCTTT | CASSFFSEAFF | many | 11 | TRBJ1-1 | . | TRBV28
TGTGCCAGCAGCTGGGGAGCGGGAGTAGTAGGAGATACGCAGTATTTT | CASSWGAGVVGDTQYF | many | 16 | TRBJ2-3 | TRBD2 | TRBV7-3
TGTGCCACCAGCAGGACAGGGGTTTTCAATCAGCCCCAGCATTTT | CATSRTGVFNQPQHF | few | 15 | TRBJ1-5 | TRBD1 | TRBV15
TGTGCCAGCAGCCAAGAGTTGTGGGATGAGCAGTTCTTC | CASSQELWDEQFF | many | 13 | TRBJ2-1 | . | TRBV14
TGTGCCAGCGGTCGGGACAGGGGGGAAGCTCTAGCCAAAAACATTCAGTACTTC | CASGRDRGEALAKNIQYF | many | 18 | TRBJ2-4 | TRBD1 | TRBV28
TGTGCCATCAGTCAACATCAGGGATTTGACTCCTACGAGCAGTACTTC | CAISQHQGFDSYEQYF | many | 16 | TRBJ2-7 | . | TRBV10-3
TGTGCCAGCAGCCAAGGTGCGACAGGGTCTGGAAACACCATATATTTT | CASSQGATGSGNTIYF | few | 16 | TRBJ1-3 | TRBD1 | TRBV3-1
TGTGCCAGCAGTCGTACAGGGAGCCAAGCTTTCTTT | CASSRTGSQAFF | many | 12 | TRBJ1-1 | . | TRBV12-3/TRBV12-4
TGCGCCAGCAGCCAAGGACAGGGGGCGTTTAGCTATGGCTACACCTTC | CASSQGQGAFSYGYTF | . | 16 | TRBJ1-2 | TRBD1 | TRBV4-3
TGTGCCAGCAGCTTATTCCCTGCGGGGCCGAACACCGGGGAGCTGTTTTTT | CASSLFPAGPNTGELFF | . | 17 | TRBJ2-2 | . | TRBV13
TGTGCCAGCAGCTTCAATACCGGGTCCCAAGCTTTCTTT | CASSFNTGSQAFF | few | 13 | TRBJ1-1 | . | TRBV7-9
TGCGCCAGCAGCCAAGAGGGCAGGGTTCCCCCTAGTGAACCCCTCCACTTT | CASSQEGRVPPSEPLHF | . | 17 | TRBJ1-6 | . | TRBV4-1
TGTGCCAGCAGCGACGGTAGCATCTCCTACGAGCAGTACTTC | CASSDGSISYEQYF | many | 14 | TRBJ2-7 | . | TRBV12-3/TRBV12-4
TGTGCCAGCAGTTTACAGGGACTTCAATTCGATGAGCAGTTCTTC | CASSLQGLQFDEQFF | . | 15 | TRBJ2-1 | . | TRBV12-3/TRBV12-4
TGCGCCAGCAGGCAAGGGACTACCGTCACCGGGGAGCTGTTTTTT | CASRQGTTVTGELFF | . | 15 | TRBJ2-2 | TRBD2 | TRBV4-3
TGTGCCAGCTCACCTGGACCCTCCGGCTCCTACAATGAGCAGTTCTTC | CASSPGPSGSYNEQFF | many | 16 | TRBJ2-1 | . | TRBV18